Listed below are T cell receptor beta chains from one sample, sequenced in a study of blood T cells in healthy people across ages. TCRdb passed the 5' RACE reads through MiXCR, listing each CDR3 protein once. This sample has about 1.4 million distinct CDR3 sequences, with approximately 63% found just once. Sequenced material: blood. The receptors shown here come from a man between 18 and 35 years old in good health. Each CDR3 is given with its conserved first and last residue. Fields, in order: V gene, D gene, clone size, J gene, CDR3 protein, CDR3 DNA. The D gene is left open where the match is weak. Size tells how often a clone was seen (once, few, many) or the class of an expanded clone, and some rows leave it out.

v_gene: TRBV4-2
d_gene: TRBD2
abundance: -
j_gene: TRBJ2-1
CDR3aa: CASSQEGRTSFFDEQFF
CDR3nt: TGTGCCAGCAGCCAAGAAGGGAGGACTAGTTTTTTTGATGAGCAGTTCTTC

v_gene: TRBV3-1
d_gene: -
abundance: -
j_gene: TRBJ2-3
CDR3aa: CASSIQPNTDTQYF
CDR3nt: TGTGCCAGCAGCATACAGCCGAACACAGATACGCAGTATTTT

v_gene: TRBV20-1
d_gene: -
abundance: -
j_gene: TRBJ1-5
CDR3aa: CSASLTENQPQHF
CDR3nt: TGCAGTGCTAGTTTGACAGAAAATCAGCCCCAGCATTTT

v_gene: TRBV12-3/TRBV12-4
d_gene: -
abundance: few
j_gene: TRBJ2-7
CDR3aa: CASSQKFYEQYF
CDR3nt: TGTGCCAGCAGCCAAAAATTCTACGAGCAGTACTTC

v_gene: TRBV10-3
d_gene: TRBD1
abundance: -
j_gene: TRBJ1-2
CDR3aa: CAIRTGDQNYGYTF
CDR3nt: TGTGCCATCAGGACAGGGGACCAGAACTATGGCTACACCTTC

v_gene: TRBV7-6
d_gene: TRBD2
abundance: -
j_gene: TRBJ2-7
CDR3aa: CASSLTSGEAYEQYF
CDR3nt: TGTGCCAGCAGCTTAACTAGCGGGGAAGCCTACGAGCAGTACTTC

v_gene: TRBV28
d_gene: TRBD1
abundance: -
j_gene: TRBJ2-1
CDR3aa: CASSTLNTGGAYNEQFF
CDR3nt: TGTGCCAGCAGTACTCTAAACACAGGGGGCGCTTACAATGAGCAGTTCTTC

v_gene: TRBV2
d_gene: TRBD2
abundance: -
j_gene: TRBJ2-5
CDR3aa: CASSSTSGGAETQYF
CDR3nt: TGTGCCAGCAGTTCTACTAGCGGGGGGGCTGAGACCCAGTACTTC

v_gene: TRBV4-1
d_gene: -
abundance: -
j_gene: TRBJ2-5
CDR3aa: CASSQIGTGDSEETQYF
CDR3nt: TGCGCCAGCAGCCAGATCGGGACTGGGGACAGTGAAGAGACCCAGTACTTC

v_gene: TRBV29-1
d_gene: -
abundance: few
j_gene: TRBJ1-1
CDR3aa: CSVALRLGTEAFF
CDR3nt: TGCAGCGTTGCCCTGCGGTTGGGCACTGAAGCTTTCTTT

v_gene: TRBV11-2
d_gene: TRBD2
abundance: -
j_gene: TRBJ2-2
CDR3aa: CASSLALAGGSGELFF
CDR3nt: TGTGCCAGCAGCTTAGCTCTAGCGGGGGGGTCCGGGGAGCTGTTTTTT

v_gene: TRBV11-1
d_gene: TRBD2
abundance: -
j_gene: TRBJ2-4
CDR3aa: CASSLAGLAGAKNIQYF
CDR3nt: TGTGCCAGCAGCTTAGCGGGACTAGCGGGGGCCAAAAACATTCAGTACTTC

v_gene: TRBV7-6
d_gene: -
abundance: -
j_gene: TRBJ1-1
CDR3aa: CASSQRLGLNTEAFF
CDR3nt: TGTGCCAGCAGCCAAAGACTAGGGCTGAACACTGAAGCTTTCTTT

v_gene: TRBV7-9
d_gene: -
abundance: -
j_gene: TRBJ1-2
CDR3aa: CASSLVRGRNNYGYTF
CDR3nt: TGTGCCAGCAGCCTCGTGCGGGGGCGGAATAACTATGGCTACACCTTC

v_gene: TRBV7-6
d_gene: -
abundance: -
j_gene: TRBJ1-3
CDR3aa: CASSSQLGDTIYF
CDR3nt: TGTGCCAGCAGCTCCCAATTGGGGGACACCATATATTTT

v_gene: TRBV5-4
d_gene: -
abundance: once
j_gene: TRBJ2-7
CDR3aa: CASSRLVRGSEQYF
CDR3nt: TGTGCCAGCAGCCGACTAGTAAGAGGGTCCGAGCAGTACTTC

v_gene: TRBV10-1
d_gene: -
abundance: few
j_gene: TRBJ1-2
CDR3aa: CASSDTSGGYTF
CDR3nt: TGCGCCAGCAGTGATACCAGCGGTGGCTACACCTTC

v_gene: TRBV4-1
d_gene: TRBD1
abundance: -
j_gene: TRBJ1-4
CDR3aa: CASSQATGGSEKLFF
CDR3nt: TGCGCCAGCAGCCAAGCAACAGGGGGGAGTGAAAAACTGTTTTTT

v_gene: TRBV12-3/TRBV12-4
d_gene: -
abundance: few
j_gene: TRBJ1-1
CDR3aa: CASSSTLNTEAFF
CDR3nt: TGTGCCAGCAGTTCTACCTTGAACACTGAAGCTTTCTTT

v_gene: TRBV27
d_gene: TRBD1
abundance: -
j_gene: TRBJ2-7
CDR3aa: CASSPPTGLLGEQYF
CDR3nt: TGTGCCAGCAGTCCCCCGACAGGGCTTTTGGGCGAGCAGTACTTC

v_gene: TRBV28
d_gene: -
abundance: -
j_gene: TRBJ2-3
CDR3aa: CASREGRGSDTDTQYF
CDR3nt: TGTGCCAGCAGAGAAGGTCGGGGATCTGACACAGATACGCAGTATTTT

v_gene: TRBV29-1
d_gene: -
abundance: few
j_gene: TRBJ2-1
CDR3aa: CSVDSSGRFSNEQFF
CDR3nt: TGCAGCGTTGATAGCTCAGGGAGATTTTCGAATGAGCAGTTCTTC

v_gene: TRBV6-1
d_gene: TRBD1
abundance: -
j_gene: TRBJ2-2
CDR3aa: CASSEGTGNTGELFF
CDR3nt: TGTGCCAGCAGTGAAGGGACAGGAAACACCGGGGAGCTGTTTTTT

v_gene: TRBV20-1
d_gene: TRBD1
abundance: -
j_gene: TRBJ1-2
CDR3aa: CSARPQGAVGYTF
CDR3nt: TGCAGTGCTCGACCACAGGGGGCGGTTGGCTACACCTTC

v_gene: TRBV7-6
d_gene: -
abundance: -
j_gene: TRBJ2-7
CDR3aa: CASSSYTLGEQYF
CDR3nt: TGTGCCAGCAGCTCCTATACCCTGGGCGAGCAGTACTTC

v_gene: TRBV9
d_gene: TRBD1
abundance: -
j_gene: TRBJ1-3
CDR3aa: CASSVSTGTGNTIYF
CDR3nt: TGTGCCAGCAGCGTGTCGACAGGGACTGGAAACACCATATATTTT

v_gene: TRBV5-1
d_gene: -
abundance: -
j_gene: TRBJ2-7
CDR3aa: CASSLMDSAPYEQYF
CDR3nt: TGCGCCAGCAGCTTGATGGACAGCGCACCGTACGAGCAGTACTTC

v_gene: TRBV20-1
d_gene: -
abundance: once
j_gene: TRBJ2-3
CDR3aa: CSANQGGSTDTQYF
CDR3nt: TGCAGTGCTAATCAGGGGGGTAGCACAGATACGCAGTATTTT

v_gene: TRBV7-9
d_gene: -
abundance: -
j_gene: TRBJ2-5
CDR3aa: CASSLVAGMVETQYF
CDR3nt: TGTGCCAGCAGCTTAGTTGCGGGAATGGTGGAGACCCAGTACTTC

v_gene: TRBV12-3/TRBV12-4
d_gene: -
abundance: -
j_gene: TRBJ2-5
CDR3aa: CASSTPGDLQYF
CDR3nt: TGTGCCAGCAGCACCCCGGGTGACCTCCAGTACTTC

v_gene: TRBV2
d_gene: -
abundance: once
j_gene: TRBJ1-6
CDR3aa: CASSASPLHF
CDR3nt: TGTGCCAGCAGTGCTTCACCCCTCCACTTT

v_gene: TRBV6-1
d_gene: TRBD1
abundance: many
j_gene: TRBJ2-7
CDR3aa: CASSEETGGSYEQYF
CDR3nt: TGTGCCAGCAGTGAAGAGACAGGGGGCTCCTACGAGCAGTACTTC

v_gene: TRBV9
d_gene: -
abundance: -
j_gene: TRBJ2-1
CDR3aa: CASSFTSMVPGEQFF
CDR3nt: TGTGCCAGCAGCTTCACCTCTATGGTTCCGGGTGAGCAGTTCTTC

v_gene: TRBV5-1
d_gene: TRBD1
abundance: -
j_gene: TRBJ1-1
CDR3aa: CASSHPGTGTEAFF
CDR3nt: TGCGCCAGCAGCCATCCCGGGACAGGGACTGAAGCTTTCTTT

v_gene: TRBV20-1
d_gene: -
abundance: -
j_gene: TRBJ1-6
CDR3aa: CSASVRGDNNSPLHF
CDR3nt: TGCAGTGCCAGTGTTAGAGGTGACAATAATTCACCCCTCCACTTT

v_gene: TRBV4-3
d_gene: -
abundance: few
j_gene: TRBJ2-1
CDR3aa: CASSQFLRYNEQFF
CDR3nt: TGCGCCAGCAGCCAATTTTTGCGTTACAATGAGCAGTTCTTC

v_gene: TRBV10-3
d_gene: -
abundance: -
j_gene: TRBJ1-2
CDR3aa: CAISVQTYYGYTF
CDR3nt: TGTGCCATCAGTGTACAGACCTACTATGGCTACACCTTC

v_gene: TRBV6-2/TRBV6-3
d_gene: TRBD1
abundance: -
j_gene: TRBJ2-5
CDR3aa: CATDDRGPSETQYF
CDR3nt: TGTGCCACCGACGACAGGGGCCCTTCGGAGACCCAGTACTTC

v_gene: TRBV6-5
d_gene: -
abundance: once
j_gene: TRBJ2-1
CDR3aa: CAIRPRGYSYNEQFF
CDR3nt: TGTGCCATCAGACCCAGGGGATACTCCTACAATGAGCAGTTCTTC

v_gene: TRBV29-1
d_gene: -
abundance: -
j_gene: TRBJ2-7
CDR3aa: CSVEDRGETCEQYF
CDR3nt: TGCAGCGTTGAAGACAGGGGGGAAACCTGCGAGCAGTACTTC

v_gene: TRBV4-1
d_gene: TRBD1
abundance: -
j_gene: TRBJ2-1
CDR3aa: CASTHTGTAKRGSEQFF
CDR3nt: TGCGCCAGCACACATACCGGGACAGCGAAAAGGGGAAGTGAGCAGTTCTTC

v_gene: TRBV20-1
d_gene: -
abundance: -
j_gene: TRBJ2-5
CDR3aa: CSASEGLGTQYF
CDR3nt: TGCAGTGCTAGCGAGGGCTTGGGGACCCAGTACTTC

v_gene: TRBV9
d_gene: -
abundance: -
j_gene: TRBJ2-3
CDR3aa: CASSGGTATGDTQYF
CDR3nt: TGTGCCAGCAGCGGCGGGACAGCGACGGGGGATACGCAGTATTTT

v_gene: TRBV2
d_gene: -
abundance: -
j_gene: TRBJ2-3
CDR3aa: CASSESRTDTQYF
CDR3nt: TGTGCCAGCAGTGAGAGTCGCACAGATACGCAGTATTTT

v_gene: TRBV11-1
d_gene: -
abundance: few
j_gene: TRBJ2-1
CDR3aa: CASSSHLGTEQFF
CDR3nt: TGTGCCAGCAGCTCGCACCTTGGGACTGAGCAGTTCTTC

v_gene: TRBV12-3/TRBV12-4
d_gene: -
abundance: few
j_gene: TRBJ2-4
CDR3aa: CASSPRDAAKNIQYF
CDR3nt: TGTGCCAGCAGTCCTCGGGACGCAGCCAAAAACATTCAGTACTTC

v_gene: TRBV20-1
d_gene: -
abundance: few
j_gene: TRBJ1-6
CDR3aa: CSATLSSYNSPLHF
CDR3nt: TGCAGTGCGACACTAAGCTCCTATAATTCACCCCTCCACTTT

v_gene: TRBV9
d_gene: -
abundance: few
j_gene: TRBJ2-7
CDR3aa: CASSIGTPGFYEQYF
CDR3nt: TGTGCCAGCAGCATCGGGACTCCTGGATTCTACGAGCAGTACTTC